The 2 T cell receptor beta chains in this list originate from one sample, sequenced in a study of beta chain features in type 1 diabetes. All of the isolated RNA was reverse transcribed, so expressed TCRB transcripts were sequenced. Assay: immunoSEQ multiplex PCR; the TCRdb copy retains only in-frame clones and omits some. The sample has 60,000 or so clones, around three fifths seen once; the top ten hold roughly 2.4%. The source material was Tregs from blood. Source of these receptors: a woman younger than 30 in good health.

This rearrangement joins TRBV11-3 to TRBJ2-1, with 7 bases lining up with TRBD2. Germline CDR1 reads SGHNT; CDR2 reads YENEEA. The V and J ends lost 2 bases and 8 bases, in that order; junction bases with no gene match: 12. The CDR3 length is 16 residues. This CDR3 is CASSLTGSGRGYEQFF. The CDR3 DNA reads TGTGCCAGCAGCTTAACTGGGAGTGGGAGGGGCTATGAGCAGTTCTTC.

This clone was observed a single time. The chain has TRBV7-6 and TRBJ1-2; no clear D gene. Germline-derived CDR1 and CDR2 are SGHVS and FNYEAQ. The CDR3 consists of 12 residues. The V gene lost 1 base and the J gene lost 6 bases, with 6 bases spanning the gap. CDR3 bases: TGTGCCAGCAGCTTAGTGGGAGATGGCTACACCTTC. Its protein product is CASSLVGDGYTF.